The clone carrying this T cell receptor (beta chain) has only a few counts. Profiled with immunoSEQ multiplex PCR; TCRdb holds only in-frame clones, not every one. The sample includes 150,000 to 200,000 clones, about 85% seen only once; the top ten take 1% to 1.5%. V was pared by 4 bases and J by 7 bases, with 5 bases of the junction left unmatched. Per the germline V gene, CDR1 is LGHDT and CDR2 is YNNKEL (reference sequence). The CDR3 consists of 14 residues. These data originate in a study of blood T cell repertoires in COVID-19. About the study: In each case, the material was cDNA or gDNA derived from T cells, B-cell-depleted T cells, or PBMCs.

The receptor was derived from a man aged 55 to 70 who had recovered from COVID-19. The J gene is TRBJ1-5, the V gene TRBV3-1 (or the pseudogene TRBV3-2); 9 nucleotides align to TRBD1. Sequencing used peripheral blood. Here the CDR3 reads CASSLQGAGQPQHF. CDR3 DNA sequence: TGTGCCAGCAGCCTACAGGGGGCAGGGCAGCCCCAGCATTTT.